The 27 T cell receptor beta chains in this list originate from one sample, sequenced in a study of cytomegalovirus exposure and HLA in healthy donors. Primers included in the PCR were 60 Vbeta and 13 Jbeta primers. This table comes from immunoSEQ multiplex PCR, and its TCRdb copy is limited to in-frame clones, with some not included. The sample has about 120,000 clones; over 65% are singletons. Sequences were obtained from PBMCs. The receptors shown here come from a woman younger than 35 in good health and CMV-seronegative.

The chain links TRBV6-1 to TRBJ2-7, with TRBD2 identical over 7 bases. The CDR3 consists of 15 residues. J lost 1 base, V lost 4 bases, and 7 bases had no gene match. CDR1 is MNHNS and CDR2 is SASEGT in the germline V gene. CDR3 amino acids: CASSGEGGLSYEQYF. The CDR3 region has the DNA TGTGCCAGCAGTGGGGAGGGAGGACTTTCCTACGAGCAGTACTTC.

The chain joins TRBV13 to TRBJ1-4, with a possible D match to TRBD1 (5 bases). The germline gives CDR1 PRHDT, CDR2 FYEKMQ (reference sequence). The CDR3 totals 17 residues. Trimming removed 1 base at V and 2 bases at J, with 14 bases between. The CDR3, as DNA: TGTGCCAGCAGCTTAGCGGGACTGAGAGGGACTAATGAAAAACTGTTTTTT. It encodes CASSLAGLRGTNEKLFF.

This clone has a handful of counts. The gene calls are TRBV6-1 and TRBJ1-4; possibly TRBD1 for D (6 bases). Germline-derived CDR1 and CDR2 are MNHNS and SASEGT. V was clipped by 7 bases and J by 6 bases, with 18 bases between them. This CDR3 spans 15 amino acids. CDR3 nucleotides: TGTGCCAGCACCGCCGGGGCAGGGGTATATGAAAAACTGTTTTTT. Its protein product is CASTAGAGVYEKLFF.

This chain uses TRBV4-3 with TRBJ1-1; no clear D gene. Germline CDR1 is LGHNA and CDR2 is YSLEER. V shed 0 bases and J shed 2 bases, with 7 bases lying between them. The CDR3 has 14 amino acids. CDR3 nucleotide sequence: TGCGCCAGCAGCCAAGATTCGGTTAACACTGAAGCTTTCTTT. As protein: CASSQDSVNTEAFF.

This sequence joins TRBV19 and TRBJ1-2; tentative D call: TRBD1 (5 bases). This CDR3 comprises 14 residues. V was shortened by 3 bases and J by 8 bases, with 16 bases between the two germline ends. Germline V gene data show CDR1 as LNHDA and CDR2 as SQIVND (reference sequence). The CDR3 bases are TGTGCCAGTAGTATTTCCAGGGCCCACGACGGCTACACCTTC. Amino acids: CASSISRAHDGYTF.

V usage is TRBV10-3 and J usage is TRBJ1-2, with D perhaps TRBD1 (5 bases). CDR1 and CDR2 (germline): ENHRY, SYGVKD. The CDR3 has 13 amino acids. The germline V and J ends were trimmed by 3 bases and 6 bases, with 11 bases remaining between them. CDR3 residues: CAISEVGDHGYTF. CDR3 nucleotides: TGTGCCATCAGTGAAGTAGGGGATCATGGCTACACCTTC.

The chain carries TRBV6-1 and TRBJ1-3, with 7 bases matching TRBD1. This CDR3 region has 12 residues. After removal of 8 bases from V and 11 bases from J, the junction contained 9 bases not matched to a gene. Germline V gene data show CDR1 as MNHNS and CDR2 as SASEGT. In DNA form, the CDR3 reads TGTGCCAGCCAGGACAGGTTCATATCCATATATTTT. Translated, it gives CASQDRFISIYF.

The V and J genes are TRBV5-1 and TRBJ2-3, with 10 positions matching TRBD2. The CDR3 loop spans 15 amino acids. Germline V gene sequence: CDR1 SGHRS, CDR2 YFSETQ. J gave up 8 bases and V 0 bases, and 6 bases lay outside the gene matches. CDR3 in amino acids: CASSLEASGGGTQYF. In nucleotides, the CDR3 is TGCGCCAGCAGCTTGGAAGCTAGCGGGGGTGGTACGCAGTATTTT.

The chain is built from TRBV6-6 and TRBJ2-3; D gene uncertain. V was cut by 0 bases and J by 2 bases, with 12 bases left in between. CDR3 length equals 16 residues. Germline V gene sequence: CDR1 MNHNY, CDR2 SVGAGI (reference sequence). Here the CDR3 reads CASSYSRGRYTDTQYF. The CDR3 DNA is TGTGCCAGCAGTTACTCGCGAGGCCGATACACAGATACGCAGTATTTT.

With regard to this clone: This specimen includes other DNA sequences encoding the same CDR3. The V gene is TRBV14, the J gene TRBJ2-1; 7 bases line up with TRBD2. Germline trimming cut 1 base from V and 9 bases from J; bases unmatched to any gene: 3. The CDR3 contains 13 residues. CDR1 is SGHDN and CDR2 is FVKESK in the germline V gene. CDR3: CASSQAPGGEQFF. CDR3 sequence (DNA): TGTGCCAGCAGCCAAGCTCCGGGGGGTGAGCAGTTCTTC.

The chain recombines TRBV19 with TRBJ2-5; 8 nucleotides align to TRBD1. Trimming removed 7 bases from V and 4 bases from J; junction bases left unmatched: 8. Germline CDR1 is LNHDA and CDR2 is SQIVND (reference sequence). The CDR3 contains 14 residues. The CDR3 DNA follows: TGTGCCAGTACGTCAGGGGGCTTGAGAGAGACCCAGTACTTC. It translates to CASTSGGLRETQYF.

This rearrangement joins TRBV5-1 to TRBJ1-4; 9 nucleotides align to TRBD1. V dropped 3 bases and J dropped 6; count of bases not matched to a gene: 6. This CDR3 is built from 15 residues. CDR1 SGHRS and CDR2 YFSETQ come from the germline V gene. For the CDR3, the DNA is TGCGCCAGCAGCTCAACAGGGGGCAGGGATGAAAAACTGTTTTTT. Translated: CASSSTGGRDEKLFF.

The J gene is TRBJ2-3, the V gene TRBV6-6, with 13 bases lining up with TRBD2. From germline, CDR1 is MNHNY and CDR2 SVGAGI (reference sequence). J lost 3 bases, V lost 4 bases, and 4 bases had no gene match. The CDR3 totals 16 residues. CDR3 DNA sequence: TGTGCCAGCAGTTTTGGACTAGCGGGAGTTACAGATACGCAGTATTTT. As protein: CASSFGLAGVTDTQYF.

The J gene is TRBJ2-1, the V gene TRBV9; possibly TRBD1 for D (6 bases). Germline CDR1 and CDR2: SGDLS and YYNGEE. V was cut by 2 bases and J by 9 bases, with 15 bases left in between. This CDR3 is 14 amino acids long. The CDR3, as DNA: TGTGCCAGCAGCGTCCGGGACACCGGCCGTGAGCAGTTCTTC. Its protein is CASSVRDTGREQFF.

DNA for the CDR3: TGTGCCAGTCACCGTACTCCAACACAGGGAGTCCCCTACGAGCAGTACTTC. This encodes CASHRTPTQGVPYEQYF. This chain connects TRBV11-3 to TRBJ2-7; D perhaps matches TRBD1 (6 bases). The CDR3 runs to 17 residues. Germline V gene lookup returns CDR1 SGHNT and CDR2 YENEEA. V was cut by 9 bases and J by 2 bases, with 26 bases left in between.

This clone was recorded only once. V is TRBV9 and J is TRBJ1-1, with D perhaps TRBD1 (6 bases). This CDR3 is 17 amino acids long. The germline CDR1 and CDR2 sequences are SGDLS and YYNGEE. Trimming left V 0 bases short and J 0 bases short, with 15 bases between. CDR3 residues: CASSVVGGGSMNTEAFF. CDR3 nucleotides: TGTGCCAGCAGCGTAGTTGGGGGGGGCAGTATGAACACTGAAGCTTTCTTT.

The chain carries TRBV11-2 and TRBJ1-1; D is undetermined. The germline CDR1 and CDR2 sequences are SGHAT and FQNNGV. The CDR3 runs to 13 residues. Deletions cut 5 bases from V and 4 bases from J, with 11 bases between. CDR3 loop: CASSPNEATEAFF. In nucleotides, the CDR3 is TGTGCCAGCAGCCCGAACGAGGCCACTGAAGCTTTCTTT.

The chain recombines TRBV7-9 with TRBJ1-4, with 7 bases fitting TRBD1. CDR1 is SEHNR, CDR2 FQNEAQ, per germline (reference sequence). V lost 5 bases to trimming and J lost 10 bases; unmatched junction nucleotides: 16. The CDR3 has 16 residues. CDR3 sequence reads: CASSQVDRAGRGKLFF. Written as DNA, the CDR3 is TGTGCCAGCAGCCAAGTTGACAGGGCGGGTAGAGGAAAACTGTTTTTT.

This chain connects TRBV27 to TRBJ2-1; 8 bases agree with TRBD2. The CDR3 loop spans 16 amino acids. Germline CDR1 MNHEY, CDR2 SMNVEV (reference sequence). The J segment lost 4 bases and the V segment lost 2 bases, leaving 7 bases of the junction unmatched. This chain's CDR3 is CASSLRGLAGYNEQFF. Written as DNA, the CDR3 is TGTGCCAGCAGTTTAAGAGGGCTAGCGGGTTACAATGAGCAGTTCTTC.

A few counts support this clone. The rearrangement uses TRBV7-4 and TRBJ1-6; D might be TRBD1 (5 bases). The CDR3 has 19 residues. V dropped 2 bases and J dropped 0 bases, with 17 bases sitting between them. CDR1 is SGHVT, CDR2 SQSDAQ, per germline. The CDR3 DNA follows: TGTGCCAGCAGCTTACAGGGTTTGATAGCCGGCTCCTATAATTCACCCCTCCACTTT. Translation gives CASSLQGLIAGSYNSPLHF.

This chain connects TRBV4-2 to TRBJ2-1; the D is unclear. This CDR3 has 13 residues. V was pared by 0 bases and J by 6 bases, with 6 bases between. Germline CDR1 and CDR2: LGHNA and YNFKEQ. DNA of the CDR3: TGTGCCAGCAGCCAAGAGTCTCGCAATGAGCAGTTCTTC. Its translation: CASSQESRNEQFF.

In regard to this clone: This sample includes further DNA sequences coding for the same CDR3. V gene TRBV2 combines with J gene TRBJ1-5; 9 nucleotides match TRBD1. The CDR3 totals 15 residues. The V segment lost 7 bases and the J segment 2 bases; nucleotides outside the gene matches: 6. Germline V CDR1 and CDR2: SNHLY, FYNNEI. The CDR3 loop is CASTRTGEGNQPQHF. The CDR3 DNA reads as TGTGCCAGCACCAGGACAGGGGAGGGCAATCAGCCCCAGCATTTT.

J is TRBJ1-1 and V is TRBV6-6; 9 bases are shared with TRBD1. The V gene end was trimmed by 6 bases and the J gene end by 3 bases; junction bases not matched to a gene: 11. CDR3 length: 16 amino acids. Germline V gene sequence: CDR1 MNHNY, CDR2 SVGAGI (reference sequence). The CDR3 DNA reads as TGTGCCAGCAGCTACAGGGGGCCGCCGTGGGACACTGAAGCTTTCTTT. Its translation: CASSYRGPPWDTEAFF.

The chain recombines TRBV6-1 with TRBJ2-6; D remains ambiguous. Trimming left V 2 bases short and J 0 bases short, with 5 bases between. Germline V gene lookup returns CDR1 MNHNS and CDR2 SASEGT. The CDR3 is 15 residues long. The CDR3 region has the DNA TGTGCCAGCAGTGAAAACGGCTCTGGGGCCAACGTCCTGACTTTC. Encoded protein: CASSENGSGANVLTF.

The chain joins TRBV5-1 to TRBJ1-1; no definite D call. V was shortened by 2 bases and J by 2 bases, with 10 bases between the two germline ends. The CDR3 contains 14 residues. Germline V gives CDR1 SGHRS, CDR2 YFSETQ. The CDR3 loop is CASSFGLANTEAFF. CDR3 coding DNA: TGCGCCAGCAGCTTTGGACTGGCTAACACTGAAGCTTTCTTT.

This chain connects TRBV7-2 to TRBJ2-1; tentatively, D is TRBD2 (6 bases). The CDR3 extends over 15 amino acids. The germline CDR1 and CDR2 sequences are SGHTA and FQGNSA. Trimming removed 1 base from V and 10 bases from J, with 17 bases in between. The CDR3 protein is CASSLVSSEVYEQFF. CDR3 in DNA: TGTGCCAGCAGCTTAGTGTCTAGCGAAGTTTACGAGCAGTTCTTC.

The V call is TRBV25-1, the J call TRBJ1-1; the match to TRBD1 covers 8 bases. Germline assignment: CDR1 MGHDK and CDR2 SYGVNS. Unmatched junction bases numbered 6, after V lost 3 bases and J lost 3 bases. The CDR3 extends over 15 amino acids. CDR3 coding DNA: TGTGCCAGCAGTGATCCCGAGACAGGGGACACTGAAGCTTTCTTT. Translation gives CASSDPETGDTEAFF.